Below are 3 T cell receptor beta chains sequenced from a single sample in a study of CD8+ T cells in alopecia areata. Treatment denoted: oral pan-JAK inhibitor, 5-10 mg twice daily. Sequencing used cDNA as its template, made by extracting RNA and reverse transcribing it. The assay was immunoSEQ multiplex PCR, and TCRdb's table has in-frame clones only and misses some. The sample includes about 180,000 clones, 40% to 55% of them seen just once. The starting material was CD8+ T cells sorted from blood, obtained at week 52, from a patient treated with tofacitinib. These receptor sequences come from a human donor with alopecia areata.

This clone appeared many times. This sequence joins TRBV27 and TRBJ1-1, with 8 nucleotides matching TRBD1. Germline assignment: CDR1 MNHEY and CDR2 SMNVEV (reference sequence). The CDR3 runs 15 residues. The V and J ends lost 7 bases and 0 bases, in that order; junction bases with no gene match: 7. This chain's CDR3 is CASKRQGTMNTEAFF. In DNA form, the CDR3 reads TGTGCCAGCAAACGACAGGGGACCATGAACACTGAAGCTTTCTTT.

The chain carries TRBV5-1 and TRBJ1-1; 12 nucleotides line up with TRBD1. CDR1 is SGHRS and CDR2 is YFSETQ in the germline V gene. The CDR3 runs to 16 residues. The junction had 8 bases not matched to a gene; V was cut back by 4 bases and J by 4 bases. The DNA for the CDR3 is TGCGCCAGCAGCCCCGGGACAGGGGGCTTGAGCACTGAAGCTTTCTTT. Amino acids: CASSPGTGGLSTEAFF.

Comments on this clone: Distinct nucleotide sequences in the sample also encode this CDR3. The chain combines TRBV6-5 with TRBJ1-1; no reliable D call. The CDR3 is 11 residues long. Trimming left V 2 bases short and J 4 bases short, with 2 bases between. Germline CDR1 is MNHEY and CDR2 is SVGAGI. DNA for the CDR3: TGTGCCAGCAGTTACGGCACTGAAGCTTTCTTT. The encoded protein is CASSYGTEAFF.